These 21 T cell receptor beta chains share one sample of origin, sequenced in a study of cytomegalovirus exposure and HLA in healthy donors. The PCR was carried out with 60 Vbeta primers and 13 Jbeta primers. Sequencing used immunoSEQ multiplex PCR; TCRdb keeps in-frame clones, though not all of them. The sample holds around 150,000 clones; more than 75% are singletons and the top ten take around 4.9%. Sequences were obtained from PBMCs. Receptors originate from a male donor in good health and CMV-seronegative.

The chain is built from TRBV10-3 and TRBJ1-2; maybe TRBD1 (5 bases). V lost 4 bases and J lost 8, with 17 bases in between. This CDR3 comprises 14 residues. Germline V lookup: CDR1 ENHRY, CDR2 SYGVKD. The CDR3 DNA is TGTGCCATCAGTGTGGGCAGGGATAGCCAGGGCTACACCTTC. Amino acids: CAISVGRDSQGYTF.

The chain combines TRBV9 with TRBJ2-7, with 10 bases that match TRBD1. CDR1 and CDR2 (germline): SGDLS, YYNGEE. Unmatched junction bases numbered 4, after V lost 4 bases and J lost 0 bases. The CDR3 length is 15 residues. This CDR3 is CASSYGTGVSYEQYF. The CDR3, as DNA: TGTGCCAGCAGCTACGGGACAGGGGTCTCCTACGAGCAGTACTTC.

The J gene is TRBJ1-1, the V gene TRBV5-1; D is undetermined. From germline, CDR1 is SGHRS and CDR2 YFSETQ. The CDR3 contains 15 residues. With 4 bases removed from V and 1 base from J, the gap between germline ends came to 14 bases. CDR3 amino acids: CASSLQGSGNTEAFF. CDR3 bases: TGCGCCAGCAGCCTCCAAGGTTCGGGGAACACTGAAGCTTTCTTT.

The rearrangement uses TRBV5-1 and TRBJ1-2; TRBD1 aligns across 9 bases. Losses at the gene ends were 3 bases for V and 6 bases for J; bases not matched to a gene: 9. The V gene's germline CDR1 is SGHRS and CDR2 YFSETQ. CDR3 length: 15 amino acids. CDR3 in amino acids: CASSSGGTGMDGYTF. In DNA form, the CDR3 reads TGCGCCAGCAGCTCAGGGGGGACAGGGATGGATGGCTACACCTTC.

This clone was seen a few times. The chain combines TRBV27 with TRBJ2-7, with TRBD1 matching over 11 bases. V dropped 7 bases and J dropped 4; count of bases not matched to a gene: 12. The V gene's germline CDR1 is MNHEY and CDR2 SMNVEV (reference sequence). CDR3 length: 16 residues. The CDR3 DNA reads as TGTGCCAGCACCCCGGGACAGGGGGGGACCTTTTACGAGCAGTACTTC. Translating gives CASTPGQGGTFYEQYF.

The chain recombines TRBV7-2 with TRBJ1-1; maybe TRBD1 (6 bases). Per the germline V gene, CDR1 is SGHTA and CDR2 is FQGNSA. Trimming took off 6 bases at V and 5 bases at J, with 13 bases between the two ends. The CDR3 is 13 residues long. The CDR3 is CASRETGQTEAFF. The CDR3, as DNA: TGTGCCAGCAGGGAAACAGGGCAGACTGAAGCTTTCTTT.

Only one count was recorded for this clone. V usage is TRBV9 and J usage is TRBJ2-1, with TRBD1 matching 10 bases. CDR1 is SGDLS and CDR2 is YYNGEE in the germline V gene. This CDR3 is built from 15 residues. Trimming took 4 bases from V and 12 from J; bases not matched to a gene: 13. In DNA form, the CDR3 reads TGTGCCAGCAGCCCCCGGTACGGGGACAGGGGTGCGCAGTTCTTC. It specifies CASSPRYGDRGAQFF. Together with reference TRBV9 and TRBJ2-1, the CDR3 gives the full variable domain: DSGVTQTPKHLITATGQRVTLRCSPRSGDLSVYWYQQSLDQGLQFLIQYYNGEERAKGNILERFSAQQFPDLHSELNLSSLELGDSALYFCASSPRYGDRGAQFFGPGTRLTVL.

The chain employs TRBV6-1 and TRBJ1-5, with TRBD1 identical over 7 bases. Germline V gene sequence: CDR1 MNHNS, CDR2 SASEGT. The trim removed 3 bases at V and 7 bases at J, leaving 12 bases unmatched. The CDR3 extends over 16 amino acids. The CDR3 bases are TGTGCCAGCAGTGAGAAATGGAACAGGGGATGGCAGCCCCAGCATTTT. This gives the protein CASSEKWNRGWQPQHF.

The chain employs TRBV19 and TRBJ2-6; 9 bases fit TRBD1. V lost 11 bases, J lost 0 bases, and 8 bases stayed unmatched. Germline-derived CDR1 and CDR2 are LNHDA and SQIVND (reference sequence). CDR3 length: 16 amino acids. The CDR3 bases are TGTGCCTCCGGGGGACAGGGATTCTCTGGGGCCAACGTCCTGACTTTC. Its protein product is CASGGQGFSGANVLTF. The full variable domain, in which reference TRBV19 and TRBJ2-6 provide the parts outside the CDR3, is DGGITQSPKYLFRKEGQNVTLSCEQNLNHDAMYWYRQDPGQGLRLIYYSQIVNDFQKGDIAEGYSVSREKKESFPLTVTSAQKNPTAFYLCASGGQGFSGANVLTFGAGSRLTVL.

The chain links TRBV6-6 to TRBJ1-1, with a possible D match to TRBD1 (5 bases). Trimming shortened V by 2 bases and J by 4 bases, and 14 bases separated the two germline ends. Germline CDR1 MNHNY, CDR2 SVGAGI (reference sequence). The CDR3 totals 15 residues. In DNA form, the CDR3 reads TGTGCCAGCAGTTACCCCACAGGCGAAAGCACTGAAGCTTTCTTT. As protein: CASSYPTGESTEAFF.

In its sample, this clone was seen a few times. The chain carries TRBV7-3 and TRBJ1-1; D possibly corresponds to TRBD1 (5 bases). V lost 3 bases and J 2 bases, leaving 7 bases between the germline ends. Germline CDR1 is SGHTA and CDR2 is FQGTGA. This CDR3 has 13 amino acids. CDR3 amino acids: CASSLQGNTEAFF. CDR3 sequence (DNA): TGTGCCAGCAGCTTGCAGGGTAACACTGAAGCTTTCTTT.

The V gene is TRBV5-6, the J gene TRBJ1-1; no clear D gene. V lost 1 base and J lost 1, with 5 bases in between. CDR1 SGHDT and CDR2 YYEEEE come from the germline V gene. This CDR3 contains 13 residues. The CDR3 loop is CASSLIGNTEAFF. DNA for the CDR3: TGTGCCAGCAGCTTGATCGGGAACACTGAAGCTTTCTTT.

The CDR3 here is CASSLADRLDSPLHF. The CDR3 DNA follows: TGTGCCAGCAGCTTAGCGGACAGGTTGGACTCACCCCTCCACTTT. The rearrangement uses TRBV7-9 and TRBJ1-6; 7 bases match TRBD1. Germline CDR1 is SEHNR and CDR2 is FQNEAQ (reference sequence). Germline trimming cut 0 bases from V and 10 bases from J; bases unmatched to any gene: 6. This CDR3 comprises 15 residues.

This clone was detected a few times. This chain links TRBV7-6 with TRBJ1-5; possibly TRBD1 for D (6 bases). The CDR3 totals 19 residues. V dropped 5 bases and J dropped 0 bases, with 23 bases sitting between them. CDR1 SGHVS and CDR2 FNYEAQ come from the germline V gene. The CDR3 nucleotides are TGTGCCAGCAGCCGATGTAATGTTAACAGGGAGCTTAGCAATCAGCCCCAGCATTTT. It specifies CASSRCNVNRELSNQPQHF.

This clone was seen a handful of times. The chain employs TRBV7-2 and TRBJ2-7; TRBD1 might be the D (5 bases). The CDR3 consists of 14 residues. The V gene's germline CDR1 is SGHTA and CDR2 FQGNSA. The V end was cut by 1 base, the J end by 4 bases, with 11 bases between. CDR3 in amino acids: CASSLVISGYEQYF. In nucleotides, the CDR3 is TGTGCCAGCAGCTTAGTGATCTCAGGGTACGAGCAGTACTTC. Full variable domain (rest looked up from reference TRBV7-2 and TRBJ2-7): GAGVSQSPSNKVTEKGKDVELRCDPISGHTALYWYRQSLGQGLEFLIYFQGNSAPDKSGLPSDRFSAERTGGSVSTLTIQRTQQEDSAVYLCASSLVISGYEQYFGPGTRLTVT.

V is TRBV10-3 and J is TRBJ2-2; TRBD2 matches at 8 bases. CDR1 is ENHRY, CDR2 SYGVKD, per germline. V shed 10 bases, J shed 4 bases, and the junction held 5 bases outside the gene matches. The CDR3 is made up of 13 amino acids. The CDR3 DNA follows: TGTGCCACCGATAGCGGGGTCACCGGGGAGCTGTTTTTT. Its protein is CATDSGVTGELFF.

V and J are TRBV5-6 and TRBJ2-2; TRBD2 might be the D (5 bases). V lost 4 bases, J lost 2 bases, and 15 bases lay in between. The germline V gene has CDR1 SGHDT and CDR2 YYEEEE. This CDR3 is built from 16 residues. CDR3 residues: CASSRGAKQNTGELFF. The CDR3, as DNA: TGTGCCAGCAGCCGGGGAGCTAAGCAAAACACCGGGGAGCTGTTTTTT.

The chain has TRBV4-3 and TRBJ2-2, with TRBD2 identical over 11 bases. V trimming: 0 bases; J trimming: 7 bases; junction bases outside the gene matches: 4. Germline V gives CDR1 LGHNA, CDR2 YSLEER. The CDR3 is 16 residues long. CDR3 bases: TGCGCCAGCAGCCAAGATGGGCTAGCGGGGGGCGGGGAGCTGTTTTTT. Encoded protein: CASSQDGLAGGGELFF.

CDR3 loop: CASSVAVVTGELFF. DNA for the CDR3: TGTGCCAGCAGCGTAGCCGTAGTTACCGGGGAGCTGTTTTTT. This rearrangement joins TRBV9 to TRBJ2-2; D uncertain. Germline loops: CDR1 SGDLS, CDR2 YYNGEE. Between the trimmed V and J ends, which lost 0 bases and 5 bases, there was a span of 8 bases. CDR3 length: 14 amino acids.

The chain employs TRBV18 and TRBJ1-5; D gene uncertain. Germline assignment: CDR1 KGHSH and CDR2 LQKENI. This CDR3 region has 14 residues. Trimming shortened V by 4 bases and J by 3 bases, and 10 bases separated the two germline ends. The CDR3 reads CASSRTGDNQPQHF. Written as DNA, the CDR3 is TGTGCCAGCTCACGGACTGGGGACAATCAGCCCCAGCATTTT.

The V gene is TRBV5-6, the J gene TRBJ1-2; 7 positions agree with TRBD1. V was clipped by 1 base and J by 3 bases; unmatched bases: 9. Germline V gene lookup returns CDR1 SGHDT and CDR2 YYEEEE. The CDR3 is 16 amino acids. The CDR3 bases are TGTGCCAGCAGCTTGTCAACAGGGGAAGCGGACTATGGCTACACCTTC. Amino acid sequence: CASSLSTGEADYGYTF.